Listed here are 13 T cell receptor beta chains from one sample, sequenced in a study of identical twins. Using its own MiXCR run on the 5' RACE reads, TCRdb lists one record per CDR3 protein. The sample yields approximately 690,000 distinct CDR3 sequences, around 5.7% seen once. Sequencing input: naive T cells sorted from blood. The receptors shown here come from a man aged 18 to 30 in good health.

J is TRBJ2-3 and V is TRBV5-1; D unresolved. Germline V gene data show CDR1 as SGHRS and CDR2 as YFSETQ. V lost 3 bases to trimming and J lost 5 bases, with 10 bases between them. The CDR3 loop spans 13 amino acids. The CDR3 sequence is CASSSRWGDTQYF. The CDR3 DNA reads TGCGCCAGCAGCTCTAGATGGGGAGATACGCAGTATTTT.

The V call is TRBV7-6, the J call TRBJ2-7, with 8 bases that match TRBD1. The trim removed 4 bases at V and 7 bases at J, leaving 9 bases unmatched. The CDR3 length is 14 residues. Germline V gene sequence: CDR1 SGHVS, CDR2 FNYEAQ. The CDR3 here is CASSSLRTGREQYF. The CDR3 nucleotides read TGTGCCAGCAGCTCTCTCCGGACAGGGCGAGAGCAGTACTTC.

This clonotype was counted ten times or more. The chain joins TRBV12-3 or TRBV12-4 to TRBJ1-2, with TRBD1 as a possible D gene (5 bases). Trimming removed 7 bases at V and 4 bases at J, with 16 bases between. CDR3 size: 14 residues. CDR3 sequence: CASTMSGYRYGYTF. Here the CDR3 DNA reads TGTGCCAGCACCATGTCAGGGTATCGCTATGGCTACACCTTC.

This clonotype showed up many times. This rearrangement joins TRBV11-2 to TRBJ1-2; D unclear. The CDR3 extends over 13 amino acids. The V gene lost 1 base and the J gene lost 7 bases, with 10 bases spanning the gap. CDR1 and CDR2 from the germline V gene are SGHAT and FQNNGV. The chain's CDR3 is CASSLVLLGGYTF. In DNA form, the CDR3 reads TGTGCCAGCAGCTTAGTTCTCTTAGGTGGCTACACCTTC.

This clonotype was counted at least ten times. The rearrangement joins TRBV4-1 to TRBJ2-5; 7 bases map to TRBD2. CDR3 length: 15 amino acids. Trimming cost V 1 base and J 5 bases; bases outside gene matches: 7. Germline V gives CDR1 MGHRA, CDR2 YSYEKL. The CDR3 region has the DNA TGCGCCAGCAGCCAAGTCGTGGGAGGGCTGGAGACCCAGTACTTC. Its protein product is CASSQVVGGLETQYF.

This clonotype was found a few times. The V and J genes are TRBV11-2 and TRBJ2-2; TRBD2 aligns across 15 bases. Trimming took 1 base from V and 5 from J; bases not matched to a gene: 11. The CDR3 is 20 amino acids. Germline V lookup: CDR1 SGHAT, CDR2 FQNNGV. In DNA form, the CDR3 reads TGTGCCAGCAGCTTAGGTTACCGAACCGGGACTAGCGGGGGGACCGGGGAGCTGTTTTTT. Amino acids: CASSLGYRTGTSGGTGELFF.

V is TRBV10-3 and J is TRBJ2-1; the D gene is possibly TRBD2 (5 bases). V was pared by 0 bases and J by 0 bases, with 12 bases between. The CDR3 totals 17 residues. Germline CDR1 is ENHRY and CDR2 is SYGVKD. DNA for the CDR3: TGTGCCATCAGTGAGTCCAAGAGCGGTAGCTCCTACAATGAGCAGTTCTTC. Its protein is CAISESKSGSSYNEQFF.

Ten or more counts support this clonotype. This chain connects TRBV25-1 to TRBJ2-1, with 10 nucleotides matching TRBD2. The CDR3 is made up of 15 amino acids. CDR1 is MGHDK and CDR2 is SYGVNS in the germline V gene. Trimming took 5 bases from V and 0 from J; bases not matched to a gene: 1. CDR3 sequence (DNA): TGTGCCAGCAGTAGCGGGAGGGCCTCCTACAATGAGCAGTTCTTC. It is translated as CASSSGRASYNEQFF.

The table lists this clonotype with many counts. The rearrangement links TRBV5-1 to TRBJ2-2, with D possibly called TRBD1 or TRBD2 (5 bases each). V shed 4 bases and J shed 2 bases, with 12 bases lying between them. This CDR3 has 15 amino acids. Germline V gene data show CDR1 as SGHRS and CDR2 as YFSETQ. CDR3 loop: CASSVGTFNTGELFF. The CDR3 bases are TGCGCCAGCAGCGTGGGGACCTTCAACACCGGGGAGCTGTTTTTT.

This sequence joins TRBV6-1 and TRBJ2-3; D gene ambiguous. From germline, CDR1 is MNHNS and CDR2 SASEGT. V dropped 8 bases and J dropped 2 bases, with 17 bases sitting between them. This CDR3 is 15 amino acids long. CDR3 nucleotides: TGTGCCAGCTCGGAGAGGCCCTATTTCACAGATACGCAGTATTTT. As protein: CASSERPYFTDTQYF.

This clonotype was observed a handful of times. This chain uses TRBV12-3 or TRBV12-4 with TRBJ1-1, with no clear D. The V end lost 3 bases, the J end lost 6 bases, and 14 bases lay between the germline ends. There are 14 residues in the CDR3. DNA of the CDR3: TGTGCCAGCAGTTTCCTGGGCAGCAACCCTGAAGCTTTCTTT. It translates to CASSFLGSNPEAFF.

The chain has TRBV30 and TRBJ2-6; TRBD1 might be the D (5 bases). The germline CDR1 and CDR2 sequences are GTSNPN and SVGIG (reference sequence). Trimming took off 4 bases at V and 0 bases at J, with 10 bases between the two ends. CDR3 length: 15 amino acids. CDR3 sequence reads: CAWTRQSSGANVLTF. For the CDR3, the DNA is TGTGCCTGGACTCGACAGAGCTCTGGGGCCAACGTCCTGACTTTC.

This clonotype was found many times. The rearrangement joins TRBV15 to TRBJ2-7; D is possibly TRBD2 (6 bases). Germline V lookup: CDR1 LNHNV, CDR2 YYDKDF (reference sequence). V dropped 5 bases and J dropped 13 bases, with 18 bases sitting between them. This CDR3 contains 12 residues. CDR3 sequence: CATSSTGGPHYV. The CDR3 nucleotides are TGTGCCACCAGCTCCACCGGGGGACCCCACTACGTC.